Each of the 22 T cell receptor beta chains below was sequenced from the same sample in a study of shared clonotypes between healthy human individuals. Using immunoSEQ multiplex PCR, the repertoire was profiled, and TCRdb retains in-frame clones only, with some absent. The repertoire includes about 680,000 clones, roughly 78% of them detected once, and under 2% sits in the top ten. Sequencing used memory CD4+ T cells sorted from blood. The subset denotes: CD45RA-negative fraction. These receptors were obtained from a woman younger than 45 in good health.

CDR3 region: CASSLFGQLTDTQYF. As DNA, the CDR3 is TGTGCCAGTAGTTTGTTTGGGCAGCTCACAGATACGCAGTATTTT. The chain carries TRBV19 and TRBJ2-3, with no clear D. This CDR3 has 15 amino acids. V lost 5 bases and J 2 bases, leaving 14 bases between the germline ends. Germline CDR1 LNHDA, CDR2 SQIVND (reference sequence).

The sample holds one count of this clone. The chain recombines TRBV6-5 with TRBJ1-5, with D maybe TRBD1 (5 bases). In germline, CDR1 is MNHEY, CDR2 SVGAGI. The CDR3 is 14 amino acids. With 6 bases removed from V and 6 bases from J, the gap between germline ends came to 15 bases. Here the CDR3 DNA reads TGTGCCAGCAGCCACCAGGGATTCCGTCAGCCCCAGCATTTT. It codes for CASSHQGFRQPQHF.

This clone was recorded only once. The DNA for the CDR3 is TGTGCCACCAGCAGTGGTCGTGGCTCCGGTGAGCAGTTCTTC. Protein sequence: CATSSGRGSGEQFF. V usage is TRBV15 and J usage is TRBJ2-1; no clear D. V gave up 3 bases and J gave up 9 bases, with 15 bases separating them. Germline lookup yields CDR1 LNHNV and CDR2 YYDKDF (reference sequence). The CDR3 sequence is 14 residues long. The whole variable domain, remainder taken from reference TRBV15 and TRBJ2-1, is DAMVIQNPRYQVTQFGKPVTLSCSQTLNHNVMYWYQQKSSQAPKLLFHYYDKDFNNEADTPDNFQSRRPNTSFCFLDIRSPGLGDTAMYLCATSSGRGSGEQFFGPGTRLTVL.

The rearrangement joins TRBV6-5 to TRBJ2-7; the D call may be TRBD1 or TRBD2 (5 bases each). The germline V gene encodes CDR1 MNHEY and CDR2 SVGAGI. The CDR3 totals 15 residues. Trimming took off 2 bases at V and 2 bases at J, with 13 bases between the two ends. CDR3 coding DNA: TGTGCCAGCAGTTACGCTGGGACGGAAGCCTACGAGCAGTACTTC. This gives the protein CASSYAGTEAYEQYF.

In its sample, this clone was seen a few times. This chain uses TRBV27 with TRBJ2-7, with a weak D call TRBD2 (5 bases). Germline-derived CDR1 and CDR2 are MNHEY and SMNVEV (reference sequence). Trimming took 5 bases from V and 9 from J, leaving 11 bases between them. This CDR3 contains 11 residues. As DNA, the CDR3 is TGTGCCAGCAGTAGTCAGGCGGGGCAGTACTTC. This translates into CASSSQAGQYF.

Of note for this clone: The sample contains more than one DNA sequence encoding this CDR3. The V gene is TRBV19, the J gene TRBJ2-6, with 12 bases fitting TRBD1. Germline loops: CDR1 LNHDA, CDR2 SQIVND (reference sequence). CDR3 length: 17 amino acids. Losses at the gene ends were 5 bases for V and 1 base for J; bases not matched to a gene: 3. The chain's CDR3 is CASSSGQGASGANVLTF. In DNA, the CDR3 is TGTGCCAGTAGTTCGGGACAGGGGGCGTCTGGGGCCAACGTCCTGACTTTC.

The chain combines TRBV23-1 with TRBJ2-7, with no clear D. TRBV23-1 is classed as an ORF, of uncertain function. The CDR3 contains 14 residues. Trimming stripped 3 bases from V and 0 bases from J, with 9 bases between. The CDR3 DNA is TGCGCCAGCAGTCAGCGGTGGAGCTCCTACGAGCAGTACTTC. Encoded protein: CASSQRWSSYEQYF.

The rearrangement links TRBV5-4 to TRBJ2-1, with TRBD2 matching over 10 bases. Germline V gives CDR1 SGHNT, CDR2 YYREEE (reference sequence). The V gene end was trimmed by 0 bases and the J gene end by 10 bases; junction bases not matched to a gene: 10. The CDR3 is 16 residues long. The CDR3: CASSLASGTSADEQFF. DNA of the CDR3: TGTGCCAGCAGCTTGGCCTCCGGGACTAGCGCGGACGAGCAGTTCTTC.

The chain couples TRBV2 to TRBJ1-5; D might be TRBD1 (5 bases). V lost 5 bases, J lost 7 bases, and 15 bases lay in between. CDR3 size: 14 residues. The germline CDR1 and CDR2 sequences are SNHLY and FYNNEI. The CDR3 sequence: CASSRTSTEQPQHF. The CDR3 bases are TGTGCCAGCAGTCGGACAAGCACGGAGCAGCCCCAGCATTTT.

This rearrangement joins TRBV29-1 to TRBJ2-7, with a possible D match to TRBD1 (5 bases). This CDR3 is built from 13 residues. V was pared by 4 bases and J by 5 bases, with 15 bases between. Germline loops: CDR1 SQVTM, CDR2 ANQGSEA. CDR3 loop: CSVVQGDRNEQYF. The CDR3 DNA is TGCAGCGTTGTCCAGGGTGATCGGAACGAGCAGTACTTC.

The CDR3 nucleotides are TGCGCCAGCAGTGATCCGGGACAGGGACATACTGAAGCTTTCTTT. It is translated as CASSDPGQGHTEAFF. V gene TRBV10-1 combines with J gene TRBJ1-1, with 9 bases identical to TRBD1. The ends lost 3 bases at V and 5 bases at J; junction bases unmatched: 7. This CDR3 spans 15 amino acids. Looked up from germline, CDR1 is WNHNN and CDR2 is SYGVQD (reference sequence).

This clone was recorded once. The rearrangement links TRBV28 to TRBJ2-5; TRBD1 might be the D (6 bases). The CDR3 extends over 13 amino acids. V lost 6 bases, J lost 6 bases, and 14 bases lay in between. Germline V CDR1 and CDR2: MDHEN, SYDVKM. CDR3: CASRKQGAKTQYF. CDR3 coding DNA: TGTGCCAGCAGGAAACAGGGTGCAAAGACCCAGTACTTC.

The chain carries TRBV11-3 and TRBJ2-1; no firm D call. This CDR3 comprises 9 residues. Germline-derived CDR1 and CDR2 are SGHNT and YENEEA. V lost 8 bases to trimming and J lost 6 bases, with 2 bases between them. CDR3 coding DNA: TGTGCCAGCCCCAATGAGCAGTTCTTC. Translating gives CASPNEQFF.

The chain links TRBV5-5 to TRBJ1-2; D possibly corresponds to TRBD1 (6 bases). The ends were cut back, 2 bases at V and 4 bases at J, with 15 bases in the middle. In germline, CDR1 is SGHKS, CDR2 YYEKEE (reference sequence). The CDR3 has 15 residues. The CDR3: CASSLKGVNSYGYTF. CDR3 coding DNA: TGTGCCAGCAGCTTAAAGGGGGTTAACTCCTATGGCTACACCTTC.

This CDR3 is CASSFGVKGAQYF. The CDR3 DNA sequence: TGTGCCAGCAGCTTCGGGGTTAAAGGGGCCCAGTACTTC. The rearrangement links TRBV7-3 to TRBJ2-5; D may correspond to TRBD1 or TRBD2 (5 bases each). The germline CDR1 and CDR2 sequences are SGHTA and FQGTGA. The CDR3 loop spans 13 amino acids. Trimming shortened V by 3 bases and J by 9 bases, and 14 bases separated the two germline ends.

The sample holds many counts of this clone. The same CDR3 can be traced to other DNA sequences in this sample. The chain is built from TRBV2 and TRBJ1-6, with D perhaps TRBD1 (5 bases). The CDR3 is 15 residues long. Germline V gives CDR1 SNHLY, CDR2 FYNNEI. V lost 7 bases and J 0 bases, leaving 10 bases between the germline ends. CDR3 coding DNA: TGTGCCAGCACCAGGGAAAGCTCCTATAATTCACCCCTCCACTTT. Its protein is CASTRESSYNSPLHF. Full variable domain (missing parts from reference TRBV2 and TRBJ1-6): EPEVTQTPSHQVTQMGQEVILRCVPISNHLYFYWYRQILGQKVEFLVSFYNNEISEKSEIFDDQFSVERPDGSNFTLKIRSTKLEDSAMYFCASTRESSYNSPLHFGNGTRLTVT.

Many counts were recorded for this clone. V usage is TRBV9 and J usage is TRBJ2-1, with 8 bases fitting TRBD2. V was clipped by 4 bases and J by 4 bases; unmatched bases: 7. CDR1 is SGDLS and CDR2 is YYNGEE in the germline V gene. This CDR3 has 15 residues. CDR3 coding DNA: TGTGCCAGCAGCCCCCCCGAGCGGGGGTACAATGAGCAGTTCTTC. As protein: CASSPPERGYNEQFF.

The chain has TRBV14 and TRBJ2-7; a possible D gene is TRBD1 (6 bases). From germline, CDR1 is SGHDN and CDR2 FVKESK. The V end was cut by 4 bases, the J end by 0 bases, with 10 bases between. This CDR3 comprises 14 residues. Here the CDR3 reads CASSLGQISYEQYF. Written as DNA, the CDR3 is TGTGCCAGCAGCCTCGGACAGATCTCCTACGAGCAGTACTTC. Looking up the rest from reference TRBV14 and TRBJ2-7 gives the full variable domain: EAGVTQFPSHSVIEKGQTVTLRCDPISGHDNLYWYRRVMGKEIKFLLHFVKESKQDESGMPNNRFLAERTGGTYSTLKVQPAELEDSGVYFCASSLGQISYEQYFGPGTRLTVT.

The CDR3 spells CASSLEGFNTGELFF. CDR3 in DNA: TGTGCCAGCAGCTTAGAAGGGTTTAACACCGGGGAGCTGTTTTTT. The chain employs TRBV11-3 and TRBJ2-2; unclear D gene. This CDR3 contains 15 residues. Germline values: CDR1 SGHNT, CDR2 YENEEA. V lost 0 bases and J lost 2, with 7 bases in between.

This sequence joins TRBV20-1 and TRBJ1-2; D might be TRBD1 (6 bases). V was trimmed by 4 bases and J by 7 bases, leaving 10 bases between them. This CDR3 comprises 11 residues. The germline gives CDR1 DFQATT, CDR2 SNEGSKA (reference sequence). This CDR3 reads CSAITGSGYTF. The CDR3 DNA is TGCAGTGCTATCACAGGGAGTGGCTACACCTTC.

A note on this clone: Other nucleotide sequences in the sample specify the same CDR3. The rearrangement links TRBV5-4 to TRBJ2-1, with 7 bases identical to TRBD1. Looked up from germline, CDR1 is SGHNT and CDR2 is YYREEE (reference sequence). CDR3 length: 14 residues. The V gene end was trimmed by 2 bases and the J gene end by 4 bases; junction bases not matched to a gene: 3. The CDR3 DNA sequence: TGTGCCAGCAGCTTCCGGGACAGTTACAATGAGCAGTTCTTC. Its protein is CASSFRDSYNEQFF.

The chain carries TRBV11-2 and TRBJ1-2, with 7 positions matching TRBD1. CDR1 is SGHAT, CDR2 FQNNGV, per germline. Losses at the gene ends were 5 bases for V and 2 bases for J; bases not matched to a gene: 5. The length of the CDR3 is 14 residues. The DNA of the CDR3 is TGTGCCAGCAGCCCGGACAGGACGAACTATGGCTACACCTTC. Amino acids: CASSPDRTNYGYTF.